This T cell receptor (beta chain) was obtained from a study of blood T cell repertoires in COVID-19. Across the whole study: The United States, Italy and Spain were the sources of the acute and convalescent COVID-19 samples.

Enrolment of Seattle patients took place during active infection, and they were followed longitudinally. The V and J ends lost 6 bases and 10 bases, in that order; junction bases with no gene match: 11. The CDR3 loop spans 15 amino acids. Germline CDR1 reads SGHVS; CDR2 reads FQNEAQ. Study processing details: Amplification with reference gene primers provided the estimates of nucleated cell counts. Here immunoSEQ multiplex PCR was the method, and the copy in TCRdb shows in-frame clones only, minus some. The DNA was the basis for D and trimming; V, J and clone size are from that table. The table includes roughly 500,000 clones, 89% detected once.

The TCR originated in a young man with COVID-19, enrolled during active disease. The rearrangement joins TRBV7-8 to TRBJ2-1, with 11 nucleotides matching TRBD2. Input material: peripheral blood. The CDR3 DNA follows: TGTGCCAGCAGTACGGGACTAGCGGATCCCAGGGAGCAGTTCTTC. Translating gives CASSTGLADPREQFF.